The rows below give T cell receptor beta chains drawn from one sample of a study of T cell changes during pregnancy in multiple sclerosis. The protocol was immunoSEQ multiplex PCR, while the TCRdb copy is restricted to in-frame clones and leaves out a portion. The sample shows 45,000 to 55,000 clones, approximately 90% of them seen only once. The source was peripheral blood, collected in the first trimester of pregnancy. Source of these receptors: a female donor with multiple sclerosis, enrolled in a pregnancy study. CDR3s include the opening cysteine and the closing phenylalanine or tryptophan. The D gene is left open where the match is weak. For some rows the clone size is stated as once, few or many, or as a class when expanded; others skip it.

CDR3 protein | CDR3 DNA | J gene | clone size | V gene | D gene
CASSSPGLEAHEQYF | TGTGCCAGTAGTTCACCGGGACTAGAGGCGCACGAGCAGTACTTC | TRBJ2-7 | . | TRBV19 | TRBD2
CASSLDRVSELVLNYGYTF | TGTGCCAGCAGCTTAGACCGGGTTTCAGAACTAGTACTAAACTATGGCTACACCTTC | TRBJ1-2 | . | TRBV7-2 | .
CASRAGPAGDTQYF | TGCGCCAGCAGGGCGGGACCCGCAGGAGATACGCAGTATTTT | TRBJ2-3 | . | TRBV5-1 | .
CSVRGTSGEEETQYF | TGCAGCGTGAGAGGAACGTCAGGGGAAGAGGAGACCCAGTACTTC | TRBJ2-5 | . | TRBV29-1 | .
CASSLDATPGPGNTIYF | TGTGCCAGCAGCTTAGATGCAACCCCTGGCCCTGGAAACACCATATATTTT | TRBJ1-3 | . | TRBV7-6 | .
CASSLRPYEQYF | TGCGCCAGCAGCCTCCGTCCGTACGAGCAGTACTTC | TRBJ2-7 | . | TRBV5-1 | .
CASSSRTGPETQYF | TGCGCCAGCAGCTCCCGGACAGGGCCGGAGACCCAGTACTTC | TRBJ2-5 | . | TRBV4-1 | TRBD1
CSVEFQRGEVSYNEQFF | TGCAGCGTTGAGTTCCAGCGGGGGGAGGTTTCCTACAATGAGCAGTTCTTC | TRBJ2-1 | . | TRBV29-1 | TRBD2
CASSLFRGVNTEAFF | TGTGCCAGCAGCTTGTTTCGGGGGGTGAACACTGAAGCTTTCTTT | TRBJ1-1 | . | TRBV13 | .
CAISTGIGSNSPLHF | TGTGCCATCAGTACAGGGATTGGTTCTAATTCACCCCTCCACTTT | TRBJ1-6 | . | TRBV10-3 | .
CASRPGGVQPQHF | TGTGCCAGCAGGCCAGGGGGCGTTCAGCCCCAGCATTTT | TRBJ1-5 | . | TRBV6-6 | TRBD1
CASSVGTSSYNEQFF | TGTGCCAGCAGCGTCGGGACTAGCTCCTACAATGAGCAGTTCTTC | TRBJ2-1 | . | TRBV9 | TRBD2
CASSLGTGANGYTF | TGCGCCAGCAGCCTCGGGACAGGGGCCAATGGCTACACCTTC | TRBJ1-2 | . | TRBV4-1 | TRBD1
CASSQDHGVYGYTF | TGCGCCAGCAGCCAAGATCACGGGGTCTATGGCTACACCTTC | TRBJ1-2 | . | TRBV4-3 | .
CASSSRVVYGYTF | TGTGCCAGCAGCTCGAGGGTTGTCTATGGCTACACCTTC | TRBJ1-2 | once | TRBV5-6 | .
CASSLEGVGEQFF | TGCGCCAGCAGCTTGGAGGGGGTTGGTGAGCAGTTCTTC | TRBJ2-1 | . | TRBV5-1 | .
CASSEWRGDQETQYF | TGTGCCAGCAGTGAATGGCGGGGTGACCAAGAGACCCAGTACTTC | TRBJ2-5 | . | TRBV25-1 | .
CASSRARASGNTIYF | TGCGCCAGCAGCCGAGCCCGTGCCTCTGGAAACACCATATATTTT | TRBJ1-3 | . | TRBV4-1 | .
CAISESPHPNTQYF | TGTGCCATCAGTGAGTCCCCCCACCCTAATACGCAGTATTTT | TRBJ2-3 | . | TRBV10-3 | .
CASSQEGGGNQPQHF | TGCGCCAGCAGCCAAGAAGGGGGTGGCAATCAGCCCCAGCATTTT | TRBJ1-5 | . | TRBV4-1 | .
CAGMDSHGELFF | TGTGCCGGTATGGACAGTCACGGGGAGCTGTTTTTT | TRBJ2-2 | . | TRBV28 | .
CASSLVGGGNEQFF | TGTGCCAGCAGCTTGGTTGGGGGAGGCAATGAGCAGTTCTTC | TRBJ2-1 | . | TRBV5-6 | .
CARSLGDRGCNQPQHF | TGTGCCAGAAGCTTGGGTGACAGGGGATGCAATCAGCCCCAGCATTTT | TRBJ1-5 | . | TRBV5-3 | TRBD1
CASSLASTGELFF | TGTGCCAGCTCTCTAGCATCCACCGGGGAGCTGTTTTTT | TRBJ2-2 | few | TRBV18 | .
CASSSGTSGYEQYF | TGTGCCAGCAGCTCTGGGACTAGCGGATACGAGCAGTACTTC | TRBJ2-7 | . | TRBV9 | TRBD2
CASSQERAGGLRNEQFF | TGTGCCAGCAGCCAAGAGAGAGCGGGGGGCCTTAGGAATGAGCAGTTCTTC | TRBJ2-1 | . | TRBV4-2 | TRBD2
CASSLGQVLGYTF | TGTGCCAGCAGCTTAGGACAGGTGTTGGGCTACACCTTC | TRBJ1-2 | medium-sized | TRBV13 | .
CASSSTGPYGYTF | TGTGCCAGCAGCTCAACAGGGCCCTATGGCTACACCTTC | TRBJ1-2 | . | TRBV5-4 | .
CASSPSSGRSGNTIYF | TGTGCCAGTAGTCCTTCATCAGGGCGGTCTGGAAACACCATATATTTT | TRBJ1-3 | few | TRBV19 | .
CASRGTGDRDFF | TGTGCCAGCCGAGGGACAGGAGACAGGGACTTCTTC | TRBJ2-1 | . | TRBV7-8 | TRBD1
CASSQDGTSGGNEQFF | TGTGCCAGCAGCCAAGATGGGACTAGCGGGGGCAATGAGCAGTTCTTC | TRBJ2-1 | . | TRBV4-2 | TRBD2
CASSSRGTEAFF | TGTGCCAGCAGCTCCCGAGGGACTGAAGCTTTCTTT | TRBJ1-1 | . | TRBV11-3 | .
CASSQDLASGGAREQFF | TGCGCCAGCAGCCAAGATCTTGCCAGCGGGGGGGCACGCGAGCAGTTCTTC | TRBJ2-1 | . | TRBV4-1 | TRBD2
CASSLIVAGGNSPLHF | TGCGCCAGCAGCTTGATAGTGGCGGGCGGTAATTCACCCCTCCACTTT | TRBJ1-6 | few | TRBV5-1 | .
CASSLFSYNEQFF | TGCGCCAGCAGCCTATTCTCCTACAATGAGCAGTTCTTC | TRBJ2-1 | . | TRBV4-3 | .
CASSQLTGLSNQPQHF | TGCGCCAGCAGCCAATTGACAGGGCTTAGCAATCAGCCCCAGCATTTT | TRBJ1-5 | . | TRBV4-1 | TRBD1
CASSNSGTRNTGELFF | TGTGCCAGTAGTAACTCCGGGACACGGAACACCGGGGAGCTGTTTTTT | TRBJ2-2 | . | TRBV19 | .
CASSGSNYGYTF | TGTGCCAGCAGCGGGAGTAACTATGGCTACACCTTC | TRBJ1-2 | few | TRBV7-9 | .
CASSKTGDEQYF | TGTGCCAGCAGTAAAACAGGGGACGAGCAGTACTTC | TRBJ2-7 | . | TRBV27 | TRBD1
CASSADQRGTYNEQFF | TGTGCCAGCAGCGCGGATCAGCGGGGGACCTACAATGAGCAGTTCTTC | TRBJ2-1 | . | TRBV7-9 | TRBD2
CAWSGELGTMETQYF | TGTGCCTGGAGTGGGGAGCTGGGGACTATGGAGACCCAGTACTTC | TRBJ2-5 | . | TRBV30 | TRBD2
CAWSALQGIDEQYF | TGTGCCTGGAGTGCTCTGCAGGGTATCGACGAGCAGTACTTC | TRBJ2-7 | . | TRBV30 | .